This passage covers 18 T cell receptor beta chains from one sample sequenced in a study of cytomegalovirus exposure and HLA in healthy donors. Primers for the PCR totalled 60 Vbeta and 13 Jbeta. The method was immunoSEQ multiplex PCR; TCRdb's version includes in-frame clones alone and lacks a portion of them. The sample lists over 150,000 clones; around 80% were seen once. Source material: PBMCs. Every receptor here comes from a woman aged 55-69 years in good health and CMV-seropositive.

This clone has a handful of counts. The chain recombines TRBV28 with TRBJ2-2; 9 bases map to TRBD1. Germline CDR1 MDHEN, CDR2 SYDVKM. The CDR3 covers 17 residues. V lost 11 bases to trimming and J lost 2 bases; unmatched junction nucleotides: 15. The CDR3 here is CASWGGTGRGNTGELFF. CDR3 DNA sequence: TGTGCCTCATGGGGAGGGACAGGGAGAGGTAACACCGGGGAGCTGTTTTTT.

This clone turned up a few times. The rearrangement uses TRBV5-6 and TRBJ2-7, with a possible D match to TRBD2 (5 bases). This CDR3 is 15 amino acids long. In germline, CDR1 is SGHDT, CDR2 YYEEEE. V lost 0 bases, J lost 3 bases, and 13 bases lay in between. This chain's CDR3 is CASSLVGDPGYEQYF. The CDR3 DNA is TGTGCCAGCAGCTTGGTCGGGGATCCCGGCTACGAGCAGTACTTC.

The V and J genes are TRBV10-3 and TRBJ2-5, with D possibly being TRBD1 (5 bases). The CDR3 totals 17 residues. The germline V and J ends were trimmed by 3 bases and 5 bases, with 22 bases remaining between them. The germline CDR1 and CDR2 sequences are ENHRY and SYGVKD. The CDR3 DNA reads TGTGCCATCAGTGAACTAAACCTCGCGTTGGGGCATGAGACCCAGTACTTC. Translated, it gives CAISELNLALGHETQYF.

CDR3 protein: CASSQPWGYLYGYTF. As DNA, the CDR3 is TGCGCCAGCAGCCAACCCTGGGGCTACCTTTATGGCTACACCTTC. The chain joins TRBV4-1 to TRBJ1-2, with D maybe TRBD1 (5 bases). The germline gives CDR1 MGHRA, CDR2 YSYEKL. CDR3 length: 15 amino acids. V was trimmed by 2 bases and J by 5 bases, leaving 15 bases between them.

V gene TRBV9 combines with J gene TRBJ2-2; perhaps TRBD1 as D (6 bases). CDR1 is SGDLS and CDR2 is YYNGEE in the germline V gene. The length of the CDR3 is 15 residues. Trimming shortened V by 0 bases and J by 6 bases, and 12 bases separated the two germline ends. The CDR3, as DNA: TGTGCCAGCAGCGTAGCAGGGGTATCGGCCGGGGAGCTGTTTTTT. It codes for CASSVAGVSAGELFF.

This rearrangement joins TRBV6-6 to TRBJ2-5; TRBD2 matches 7 bases. Matching the DNA end better, TRBJ2-7 makes the J call doubtful. The length of the CDR3 is 12 residues. The germline V gene encodes CDR1 MNHNY and CDR2 SVGAGI (reference sequence). The CDR3 region has the DNA TGTGCCAGCAGTGGACTAGCCTACGAGCAGTACTTC. It specifies CASSGLAYEQYF.

V usage is TRBV4-2 and J usage is TRBJ1-5, with D possibly matching TRBD1 (6 bases). The V end lost 0 bases, the J end lost 6 bases, and 12 bases lay between the germline ends. CDR3 length: 15 residues. CDR1 and CDR2 from the germline V gene are LGHNA and YNFKEQ. The CDR3 DNA follows: TGTGCCAGCAGCCAAGATGGGGAGGGGGGTCAGCCCCAGCATTTT. This codes for CASSQDGEGGQPQHF.

This clone has just a few counts. This chain joins TRBV19 and TRBJ1-3; no firm D call. Germline CDR1 is LNHDA and CDR2 is SQIVND (reference sequence). V was clipped by 5 bases and J by 13 bases, with 12 bases between them. The CDR3 runs to 11 residues. The CDR3 spells CASSFRTGIYF. Here the CDR3 DNA reads TGTGCCAGTAGTTTCCGGACGGGGATATATTTT.

The rearrangement joins TRBV7-2 to TRBJ1-2, with 9 bases lining up with TRBD1. J gave up 2 bases and V 0 bases, and 4 bases lay outside the gene matches. This CDR3 is 16 amino acids long. CDR1 is SGHTA and CDR2 is FQGNSA in the germline V gene. The CDR3 here is CASSLAPGQGNYGYTF. The CDR3, as DNA: TGTGCCAGCAGCTTAGCACCGGGACAGGGAAACTATGGCTACACCTTC.

This chain uses TRBV6-5 with TRBJ2-7; TRBD1 is a possible D gene (5 bases). Germline V gives CDR1 MNHEY, CDR2 SVGAGI. Trimming pared 6 bases from V and 10 bases from J, leaving 16 bases between. CDR3 length: 12 residues. CDR3: CASRASGASQYF. In DNA form, the CDR3 reads TGTGCCAGCAGGGCGTCTGGGGCCAGTCAGTACTTC.

A note on this clone: This specimen includes other DNA sequences encoding the same CDR3. This rearrangement joins TRBV7-9 to TRBJ2-7, with D possibly being TRBD1 (5 bases). Trimming stripped 5 bases from V and 0 bases from J, with 11 bases between. In germline, CDR1 is SEHNR, CDR2 FQNEAQ (reference sequence). The CDR3 runs to 14 residues. This chain's CDR3 is CASSTRQSSYEQYF. The CDR3 DNA reads as TGTGCCAGCAGCACCCGACAGAGCTCCTACGAGCAGTACTTC.

This clone occurred a few times. This chain links TRBV6-1 with TRBJ1-2; no definite D call. The germline CDR1 and CDR2 sequences are MNHNS and SASEGT. The CDR3 length is 17 residues. Trimming shortened V by 1 base and J by 8 bases, and 23 bases separated the two germline ends. CDR3 loop: CASSEGRNLWRERGYTF. CDR3 DNA: TGTGCCAGCAGTGAAGGTCGGAATCTTTGGAGGGAAAGGGGCTACACCTTC.

V usage is TRBV5-1 and J usage is TRBJ2-1; tentatively, D is TRBD1 (6 bases). The V end lost 0 bases, the J end lost 5 bases, and 9 bases lay between the germline ends. This CDR3 contains 14 residues. Germline assignment: CDR1 SGHRS and CDR2 YFSETQ. The CDR3 DNA reads TGCGCCAGCAGCTTGGGGGACATAGACAATGAGCAGTTCTTC. This sequence encodes CASSLGDIDNEQFF.

The chain carries TRBV28 and TRBJ2-7; D perhaps matches TRBD2 (5 bases). Looked up from germline, CDR1 is MDHEN and CDR2 is SYDVKM. This CDR3 has 10 amino acids. The V and J ends lost 8 bases and 3 bases respectively, with 5 bases between them. The CDR3 DNA is TGTGCCAGCGGGAGCTACGAGCAGTACTTC. It encodes CASGSYEQYF.

This clone showed up just a few times. The gene calls are TRBV18 and TRBJ2-7; 7 bases are shared with TRBD1. This CDR3 comprises 14 residues. With 5 bases clipped from V and 0 bases from J, the junction kept 4 bases outside the gene matches. CDR1 KGHSH and CDR2 LQKENI come from the germline V gene. CDR3 nucleotides: TGTGCCAGCTCAATTGGACAGGCCTCCTACGAGCAGTACTTC. As protein: CASSIGQASYEQYF.

The V gene is TRBV11-2, the J gene TRBJ2-3; perhaps TRBD1 as D (7 bases). V was pared by 6 bases and J by 6 bases, with 19 bases between. There are 15 residues in the CDR3. CDR1 is SGHAT and CDR2 is FQNNGV in the germline V gene. The CDR3 coding sequence is TGTGCCAGCAGGCGCAACCCAGGGGGAGGCGATACGCAGTATTTT. Its protein is CASRRNPGGGDTQYF.

This clone has just one count. The V call is TRBV19, the J call TRBJ2-2; 10 nucleotides line up with TRBD2. The trim removed 9 bases at V and 1 base at J, leaving 2 bases unmatched. The CDR3 is 14 amino acids. The V gene's germline CDR1 is LNHDA and CDR2 SQIVND (reference sequence). DNA of the CDR3: TGTGCCAGCCGGACTAGCGGGAACACCGGGGAGCTGTTTTTT. Its translation is CASRTSGNTGELFF.

The chain combines TRBV30 with TRBJ1-2; the D gene is possibly TRBD1 (6 bases). The CDR3 contains 12 residues. The V end lost 4 bases, the J end lost 4 bases, and 10 bases lay between the germline ends. Per the germline V gene, CDR1 is GTSNPN and CDR2 is SVGIG (reference sequence). The CDR3 DNA reads TGTGCCTGGACGCACAGGGCCTATGGCTACACCTTC. It codes for CAWTHRAYGYTF.